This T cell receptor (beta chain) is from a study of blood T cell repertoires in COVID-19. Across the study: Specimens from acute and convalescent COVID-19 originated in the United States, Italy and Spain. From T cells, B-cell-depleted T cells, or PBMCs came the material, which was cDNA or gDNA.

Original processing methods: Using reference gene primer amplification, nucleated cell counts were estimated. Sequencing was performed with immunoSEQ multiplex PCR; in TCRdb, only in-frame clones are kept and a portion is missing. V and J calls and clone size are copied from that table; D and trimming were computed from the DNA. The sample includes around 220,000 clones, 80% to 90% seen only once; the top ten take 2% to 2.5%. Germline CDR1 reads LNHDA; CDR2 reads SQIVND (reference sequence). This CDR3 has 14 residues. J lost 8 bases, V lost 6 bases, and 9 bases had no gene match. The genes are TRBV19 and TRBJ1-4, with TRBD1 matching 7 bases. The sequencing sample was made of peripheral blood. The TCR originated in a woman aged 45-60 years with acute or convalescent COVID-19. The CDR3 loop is CASRRTGVREKLFF. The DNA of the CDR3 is TGTGCCAGTAGGCGAACAGGGGTCCGGGAAAAACTGTTTTTT. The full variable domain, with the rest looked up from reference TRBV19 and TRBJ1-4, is DGGITQSPKYLFRKEGQNVTLSCEQNLNHDAMYWYRQDPGQGLRLIYYSQIVNDFQKGDIAEGYSVSREKKESFPLTVTSAQKNPTAFYLCASRRTGVREKLFFGSGTQLSVL.